This TCR beta chain derives from a study of blood T cells in healthy people across ages (dated by TCRdb to between 2015 and 2017). About the investigation overall: In model experiments, template switching captured about one uniquely barcoded TCR beta cDNA molecule for every two T cells. To track age-related changes in TCR beta repertoire diversity, the study relied on deep sequencing normalized with unique cDNA molecular identifiers. Four age groups were formed from the donors: young (average 16 years), middle-aged (approximately 40), aged (about 62) and long-lived (roughly 81). Using the same blood draw, the study looked at two additional independent replicas of 1 million unique cDNA reads for two donors, one aged 18 to 30 and the other aged 80 or older.

The 40 or so donors, aged about 6 to 100 years, were systemically healthy Caucasian individuals from Russia. About 9.8 milliliters of peripheral blood were drawn from each donor into EDTA-treated Vacutainer tubes. Ficoll-Paque density-gradient centrifugation was used to isolate PBMCs, with at least 6.5 million per sample. Total RNA was extracted from PBMCs with Trizol reagent, with at least 5 micrograms obtained per sample. For every donor, flow cytometry on a PBMC aliquot measured the percentage of naive CD45RAhigh/CD27high T cells. Beyond this particular receptor, the publication reports: The long-lived group showed more naive CD4+ T cells, fewer expanded clones and increased TCR diversity than the aged group, suggesting age selection. Estimates of total diversity based on one million sequenced T cells were regarded as lower bounds and as underestimates. Because the CMV infection status of the donors was unknown, age-related changes in expanded clonotypes may potentially have been confounded. Because profiling used bulk unsorted PBMCs, naive and antigen-experienced compartments could not be compared conclusively. Observed TCR beta diversity correlated strongly with the percentage of naive T cells measured by flow cytometry. Observed TCR beta diversity per million T cells fell roughly linearly with age, and a significant reduction was already apparent by age around 44.

CDR3 length: 14 amino acids, cysteine to phenylalanine. This entry keeps only the CDR3 DNA: 42 bases, framed from base 1. CDR1 and CDR2 (MDHEN, SYDVKM) derive from the germline V gene. The V end loses 3 bases and the J end loses 4 bases, and a stretch of 12 bases separates them. The method behind the library was 5' RACE. Sequencing used an Illumina HiSeq 2500. A second PCR of 7 to 11 cycles was performed with a sample-barcoded 5' primer and a J-beta primer mix. A unique molecular identifier was introduced onto each TCR beta cDNA molecule by a template-switch 5' adaptor carrying 12 random nucleotides. At least 2.5 million CDR3-containing paired-end reads were obtained from each sample. The Mint cDNA synthesis kit, primed by a TRBC-specific oligonucleotide, was used to synthesize first-strand cDNA from all RNA. All cDNA was treated with uracil-DNA glycosylase and then went through a first 18-cycle PCR with the universal primers M1SS and BC2_uni_R. On the authors' methods: Normalization of each sample was performed by random selection of 1 million high-quality reads, each carrying a distinct molecular identifier. Reads sharing molecular identifiers were discarded rather than binned into consensus sequences. MiTCR, run with a Q25 quality threshold and the strictest error-elimination algorithm, handled CDR3 identification, clonotype clustering and error correction. A nonparametric unseen species model with Euler transformation was used to estimate lower-bound total TCR beta diversity. TCRdb trimmed public reads at Q25 via fastp, called clones via MiXCR and kept in-frame beta chains. A single entry per CDR3 protein holds the most common genes and DNA from its merged rows. The V and J calls and clone size are TCRdb's, not the authors'. This sample is represented by about 800,000 distinct CDR3 sequences; 20% to 25% of them were singletons. Clones ranked in the top ten supply approximately 3.7% of the sample.

About this clonotype: The clone's antigen remains unknown. The record has no base qualities; no much larger clone is one base away.

These same records also appear under a second study, on T cells of mothers and their children. The second study also describes: Nine systemically healthy Caucasian individuals served as donors, namely three mothers together with their six children. cDNA synthesis used all of the extracted RNA, with 1.5 ug of RNA in each 15 ul reaction. Sample barcodes and 2-4 random nucleotides were added via the M1S primer in the second PCR. Over 8 million TCR beta CDR3 reads came from each mother, compared with around 3 million reads from each child. Thymic selection shapes the output of TCR recombination in a similar way in related and unrelated pairs, and inherited differences have a minor effect. Related mother-child pairs always showed normalized repertoire overlap that was slightly higher than in unrelated mother-child pairs, though the difference was never significant. Persistent microchimeric T cell clones were not detected, at a sensitivity of approximately 98 clones per million clonotypes. In the study, deep NGS was used to compare the TCR beta repertoires of mothers and children, and features distinguishing related mother-child pairs from unrelated individuals were sought. Mothers averaged around 43 +/- 4 years of age and children averaged about 12 +/- 4 years. After adapter ligation was performed with NEBNext reagents, the libraries were sequenced on an Illumina HiSeq 2000 with 100+100 nt paired-end reads. To prevent cross-contamination, the mother and child libraries were prepared one month apart and sequenced in separate runs. Between about 500,000 and 2,100,000 distinct TCR beta clonotypes were identified per donor. Naive TCR beta clonotypes were estimated from low-frequency clonotypes matched to each donor's FACS-determined naive share, without sorting.

The chain is encoded by TRBV28 joined to TRBJ1-2; TRBD1 is a possible D gene, resting on 5 matching bases. What was sequenced was blood. The origin of this receptor is a boy younger than 18 in good health. Here is the DNA: TGTGCCAGCAGTTTTTCGGACACTGGCTATGGCTACACCTTC. Its translation is CASSFSDTGYGYTF.